The present T cell receptor beta chain was sequenced within a study of blood T cell repertoires in COVID-19. Looking at the study overall: Samples of COVID-19 (acute and convalescent) were obtained from the United States, Italy and Spain. The cDNA or gDNA used as material had been derived from T cells, B-cell-depleted T cells, or PBMCs.

Study processing details: Reference gene primers were amplified, and this amplification served to estimate nucleated cell counts. TCRdb's table, derived via immunoSEQ multiplex PCR, lists solely in-frame clones and lacks some. From that table come the V and J calls and clone size; the DNA was used to work out D and trimming. The profile shows tens of thousands of clones, 65% to 90% of them singletons. Seattle enrolled patients during active infection and tracked them longitudinally. This receptor was identified in a man aged 25-40 years with COVID-19, enrolled during active disease. Sequencing was carried out using peripheral blood.

CDR3 sequence (DNA): TGTGCCATCGGCACAGTCGATGAGCAGTTCTTC. Protein: CAIGTVDEQFF. The V gene is TRBV10-3, the J gene TRBJ2-1; D not resolved. The CDR3 extends over 11 amino acids. Per germline, CDR1 ENHRY and CDR2 SYGVKD. With 8 bases removed from V and 8 bases from J, the gap between germline ends came to 10 bases.